This T cell receptor beta chain was obtained from a study of control samples from healthy donors and cancer patients. This CDR3 is 15 amino acids long. The germline V gene has CDR1 MNHEY and CDR2 SVGAGI. V was cut by 5 bases and J by 1 base, with 15 bases left in between. Method: immunoSEQ multiplex PCR; TCRdb's copy keeps in-frame clones and lacks some. The sample consists of 110,000 to 150,000 clones, around nine tenths of them appearing once. This rearrangement joins TRBV6-5 to TRBJ2-7; TRBD2 is a possible D gene (5 bases). This clonotype was obtained from a woman in her 30s in good health. Input material: blood. The CDR3 nucleotides are TGTGCCAGCAGTCCCATGGCGGGTGCATCCTACGAGCAGTACTTC. Amino acid sequence: CASSPMAGASYEQYF.